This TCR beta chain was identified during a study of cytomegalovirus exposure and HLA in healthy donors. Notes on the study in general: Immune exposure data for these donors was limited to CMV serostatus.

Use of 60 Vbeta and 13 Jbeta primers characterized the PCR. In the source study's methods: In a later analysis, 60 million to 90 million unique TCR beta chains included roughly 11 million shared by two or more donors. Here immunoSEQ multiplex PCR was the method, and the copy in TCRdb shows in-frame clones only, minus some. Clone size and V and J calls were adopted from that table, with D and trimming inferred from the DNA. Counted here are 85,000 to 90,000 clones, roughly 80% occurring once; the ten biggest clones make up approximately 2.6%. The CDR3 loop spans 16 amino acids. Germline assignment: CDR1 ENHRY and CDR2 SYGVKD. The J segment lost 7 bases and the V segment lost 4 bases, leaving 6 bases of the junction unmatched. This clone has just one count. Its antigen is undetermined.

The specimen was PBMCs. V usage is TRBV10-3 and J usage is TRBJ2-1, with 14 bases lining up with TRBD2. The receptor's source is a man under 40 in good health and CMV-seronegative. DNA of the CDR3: TGTGCCATCAGTGGGACTAGCGGGGGGCAGTGGAATGAGCAGTTCTTC. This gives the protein CAISGTSGGQWNEQFF.